This passage covers 23 T cell receptor beta chains from one sample sequenced in a study of control samples from healthy donors and cancer patients. Method: immunoSEQ multiplex PCR; TCRdb's copy keeps in-frame clones and lacks some. The data hold fewer than 20,000 clones, with just over 85% observed a single time. Material: PBMCs. These receptors were obtained from a woman in her 70s with colorectal cancer.

V gene TRBV7-8 combines with J gene TRBJ2-7; maybe TRBD1 (6 bases). Germline V gene lookup returns CDR1 SGHVS and CDR2 FQNEAQ. Between the trimmed V and J ends, which lost 5 bases and 6 bases, there was a span of 17 bases. This CDR3 has 14 amino acids. CDR3 in DNA: TGTGCCAGCAGCCGAGACAGGCAGCTAAGCGAGCAGTACTTC. It encodes CASSRDRQLSEQYF.

The chain employs TRBV3-1 (or the pseudogene TRBV3-2) and TRBJ2-7, with D perhaps matching TRBD1 or TRBD2 (5 bases each). Germline loops: CDR1 LGHDT, CDR2 YNNKEL (reference sequence). The ends were cut back, 1 base at V and 1 base at J, with 11 bases in the middle. CDR3 size: 15 residues. CDR3 sequence (DNA): TGTGCCAGCAGCCAAGGAGGGGTCAGTTCCTACGAGCAGTACTTC. Encoded protein: CASSQGGVSSYEQYF.

This chain uses TRBV9 with TRBJ2-1, with TRBD2 identical over 11 bases. Germline CDR1 and CDR2: SGDLS and YYNGEE. The CDR3 spans 15 residues. V was pared by 3 bases and J by 7 bases, with 6 bases of the junction left unmatched. In DNA, the CDR3 is TGTGCCAGCAGCGCTAGCGGGGGGCTGGGTAATGAGCAGTTCTTC. It codes for CASSASGGLGNEQFF.

This clone was picked up a small number of times. This sequence joins TRBV7-9 and TRBJ2-7; TRBD1 matches at 7 bases. CDR1 SEHNR and CDR2 FQNEAQ come from the germline V gene (reference sequence). The CDR3 length is 14 residues. The V and J ends lost 4 bases and 6 bases, in that order; junction bases with no gene match: 9. The CDR3 sequence is CASSSDREVAEQYF. In nucleotides, the CDR3 is TGTGCCAGCAGCTCCGACAGGGAAGTGGCCGAGCAGTACTTC.

The J gene is TRBJ2-2, the V gene TRBV5-4; perhaps TRBD2 as D (7 bases). Trimming took 4 bases from V and 7 from J, leaving 14 bases between them. Germline CDR1 and CDR2: SGHNT and YYREEE (reference sequence). The length of the CDR3 is 14 residues. CDR3 protein: CASSGGANNGELFF. The DNA of the CDR3 is TGTGCCAGCAGCGGGGGGGCAAATAACGGGGAGCTGTTTTTT.

The chain is built from TRBV12-3 or TRBV12-4 and TRBJ2-1, with D unresolved. The CDR3 length is 13 residues. V lost 5 bases to trimming and J lost 12 bases, with 17 bases between them. The CDR3 nucleotides read TGTGCCAGCAGTCCCACCACTTGGGGAACGCAGTTCTTC. It specifies CASSPTTWGTQFF.

This clone appeared a single time. The chain couples TRBV4-2 to TRBJ2-1, with a tentative D call TRBD2 (5 bases). The length of the CDR3 is 17 residues. Germline lookup yields CDR1 LGHNA and CDR2 YNFKEQ. V was trimmed by 0 bases and J by 0 bases, leaving 12 bases between them. The CDR3 protein is CASSQEGIGSSYNEQFF. In DNA form, the CDR3 reads TGTGCCAGCAGCCAAGAAGGGATAGGGAGCTCCTACAATGAGCAGTTCTTC.

The chain links TRBV30 to TRBJ2-7, with D possibly being TRBD1 or TRBD2 (5 bases each). The CDR3 has 15 amino acids. CDR1 is GTSNPN and CDR2 is SVGIG in the germline V gene (reference sequence). V was pared by 3 bases and J by 2 bases, with 17 bases between. The CDR3 reads CAWSPQRDRTYEQYF. The DNA for the CDR3 is TGTGCCTGGAGCCCACAGAGGGACCGCACCTACGAGCAGTACTTC.

This chain joins TRBV5-1 and TRBJ2-5; possible D gene TRBD1, 6 bases. The CDR3 consists of 14 residues. From germline, CDR1 is SGHRS and CDR2 YFSETQ. V was clipped by 4 bases and J by 2 bases, with 12 bases between them. The CDR3 bases are TGCGCCAGCAGCACGGACAGCCAACAAGAGACCCAGTACTTC. This sequence encodes CASSTDSQQETQYF.

The gene calls are TRBV6-2 or TRBV6-3 and TRBJ1-1; D ambiguous. The CDR3 sequence is 14 residues long. Looked up from germline, CDR1 is MNHEY and CDR2 is SVGEGT. With 6 bases removed from V and 4 bases from J, the gap between germline ends came to 15 bases. The DNA for the CDR3 is TGTGCCAGCAGCTGGACTGCCCCCAGCACTGAAGCTTTCTTT. The encoded protein is CASSWTAPSTEAFF.

This clone appeared a few times. This CDR3 reads CASSLGTAETQYF. In nucleotides, the CDR3 is TGTGCCAGCAGCTTAGGGACAGCGGAGACCCAGTACTTC. The rearrangement joins TRBV7-2 to TRBJ2-5, with TRBD1 as a possible D gene (6 bases). Germline V gene data show CDR1 as SGHTA and CDR2 as FQGNSA. The CDR3 extends over 13 amino acids. The ends were cut back, 1 base at V and 5 bases at J, with 8 bases in the middle.

CDR3 in amino acids: CASSRTGGTNEKLFF. The CDR3 DNA reads TGTGCCAGCAGCCGGACAGGGGGCACTAATGAAAAACTGTTTTTT. V gene TRBV5-8 combines with J gene TRBJ1-4; 11 nucleotides align to TRBD1. J was trimmed by 2 bases and V by 4 bases; bases with no gene match: 1. The germline V gene encodes CDR1 SGHTS and CDR2 YDEGEE. This CDR3 region has 15 residues.

The chain carries TRBV5-4 and TRBJ2-5; D possibly corresponds to TRBD1 (6 bases). CDR1 SGHNT and CDR2 YYREEE come from the germline V gene (reference sequence). This CDR3 region has 14 residues. The ends were cut back, 4 bases at V and 2 bases at J, with 12 bases in the middle. The DNA for the CDR3 is TGTGCCAGCAGCCCCTGGACAGTTCAAGAGACCCAGTACTTC. Its protein is CASSPWTVQETQYF. Using reference TRBV5-4 and TRBJ2-5 for the parts outside the CDR3, the full variable domain is ETGVTQSPTHLIKTRGQQVTLRCSSQSGHNTVSWYQQALGQGPQFIFQYYREEENGRGNFPPRFSGLQFPNYSSELNVNALELDDSALYLCASSPWTVQETQYFGPGTRLLVL.

This clone was seen just once. The chain links TRBV9 to TRBJ1-4, with D hard to call. CDR1 is SGDLS and CDR2 is YYNGEE in the germline V gene. V gave up 4 bases and J gave up 0 bases, with 7 bases separating them. The CDR3 consists of 14 residues. The CDR3 bases are TGTGCCAGCAGCCGGTTTGCAACTAATGAAAAACTGTTTTTT. This gives the protein CASSRFATNEKLFF.

The chain is built from TRBV9 and TRBJ1-2; 10 nucleotides align to TRBD1. CDR1 SGDLS and CDR2 YYNGEE come from the germline V gene. Losses at the gene ends were 4 bases for V and 7 bases for J; bases not matched to a gene: 10. The CDR3 runs to 15 residues. CDR3 bases: TGTGCCAGCAGCCCCCTTCCGGGACAGGGGAGTGGCTACACCTTC. Its protein is CASSPLPGQGSGYTF. Together with reference TRBV9 and TRBJ1-2, the CDR3 gives the full variable domain: DSGVTQTPKHLITATGQRVTLRCSPRSGDLSVYWYQQSLDQGLQFLIQYYNGEERAKGNILERFSAQQFPDLHSELNLSSLELGDSALYFCASSPLPGQGSGYTFGSGTRLTVV.

This clone was found a few times. The CDR3 DNA is TGTGCCAGCAGCCAACTACAGGGTGTTGACATTCAGTACTTC. It is translated as CASSQLQGVDIQYF. This sequence joins TRBV14 and TRBJ2-4; D might be TRBD1 (6 bases). Trimming took off 2 bases at V and 8 bases at J, with 13 bases between the two ends. Germline V gene sequence: CDR1 SGHDN, CDR2 FVKESK. This CDR3 comprises 14 residues.

The chain carries TRBV12-3 or TRBV12-4 and TRBJ1-2; 8 bases fit TRBD1. The CDR3 is made up of 13 amino acids. The V and J ends lost 6 bases and 4 bases, in that order; junction bases with no gene match: 4. CDR3 protein: CASSRDRSYGYTF. CDR3 coding DNA: TGTGCCAGCAGCCGGGACAGGAGCTATGGCTACACCTTC.

V and J are TRBV7-9 and TRBJ2-1; D might be TRBD1 (6 bases). V lost 5 bases and J 0 bases, leaving 11 bases between the germline ends. Germline V gene data show CDR1 as SEHNR and CDR2 as FQNEAQ (reference sequence). The CDR3 spans 15 residues. The CDR3 region is CASSPGHGSYNEQFF. CDR3 bases: TGTGCCAGCAGCCCGGGACACGGCTCCTACAATGAGCAGTTCTTC.

The chain carries TRBV9 and TRBJ2-2; 8 bases map to TRBD2. Germline trimming cut 7 bases from V and 5 bases from J; bases unmatched to any gene: 7. CDR1 and CDR2 from the germline V gene are SGDLS and YYNGEE. The CDR3 has 14 amino acids. The CDR3 region has the DNA TGTGCCAGCCAGGCGCGGGGGGCAACCGGGGAGCTGTTTTTT. This gives the protein CASQARGATGELFF. The variable domain in full, completed from reference TRBV9 and TRBJ2-2, reads DSGVTQTPKHLITATGQRVTLRCSPRSGDLSVYWYQQSLDQGLQFLIQYYNGEERAKGNILERFSAQQFPDLHSELNLSSLELGDSALYFCASQARGATGELFFGEGSRLTVL.

This clone has only one observation. The chain links TRBV4-1 to TRBJ1-2; a weak D match, TRBD1 (5 bases). Looked up from germline, CDR1 is MGHRA and CDR2 is YSYEKL. V was cut by 0 bases and J by 4 bases, with 12 bases left in between. The CDR3 runs to 15 residues. The CDR3 sequence is CASSQESQVLYGYTF. The CDR3 region has the DNA TGCGCCAGCAGCCAAGAGTCACAGGTGCTCTATGGCTACACCTTC.

This clone has only one observation. The rearrangement joins TRBV4-1 to TRBJ1-2, with D uncertain. The CDR3 spans 17 residues. Germline V gives CDR1 MGHRA, CDR2 YSYEKL. Trimming took off 2 bases at V and 4 bases at J, with 20 bases between the two ends. The CDR3 DNA reads TGCGCCAGCAGCCAACCAATCGGACTCCGTCAGGCCTATGGCTACACCTTC. Amino acids: CASSQPIGLRQAYGYTF.

V usage is TRBV10-1 and J usage is TRBJ2-2; 10 nucleotides match TRBD2. CDR1 WNHNN and CDR2 SYGVQD come from the germline V gene (reference sequence). V was pared by 10 bases and J by 6 bases, with 8 bases of the junction left unmatched. This CDR3 has 14 residues. Written as DNA, the CDR3 is TGCGCCATCCCGGGACTAGCGACCCCCGGGGAGCTGTTTTTT. Its protein is CAIPGLATPGELFF.

The chain couples TRBV12-3 or TRBV12-4 to TRBJ2-7, with D maybe TRBD1 (7 bases). The CDR3 consists of 13 residues. V was trimmed by 6 bases and J by 7 bases, leaving 16 bases between them. The CDR3 DNA sequence: TGTGCCAGCAGGGTCGACAGGGCGGGGGAGCAGTACTTC. Its translation: CASRVDRAGEQYF.